Following are 27 T cell receptor beta chains from one sample sequenced in a study of post-analysis software for immune sequencing data. The study, taken as a whole, reports: Patients carried roughly 5 TRBV segments more frequently than controls did, and TRBV5-6, TRBV5-1 and TRBV20-1 were among them.

Built from TCR beta cDNA, the libraries had unique molecular identifiers in them. TCRdb itself ran the PCR reads through MiXCR, one entry per CDR3 protein. The sample has about 560,000 distinct CDR3 sequences, roughly 45% seen once. These TCRs' antigens remain unknown. The source material was blood. The receptors come from a girl aged 10-17 years with multiple sclerosis.

This clonotype was counted between two and nine times. The J gene is TRBJ2-1, the V gene TRBV20-1; no clear D. V lost 7 bases and J lost 8, with 18 bases in between. This CDR3 is 13 amino acids long. CDR1 is DFQATT, CDR2 SNEGSKA, per germline (reference sequence). CDR3: CSGKLNLGHEQFF. CDR3 bases: TGCAGTGGCAAGCTAAATTTAGGGCATGAGCAGTTCTTC.

In its sample, this clonotype was seen once. The V and J genes are TRBV7-9 and TRBJ2-3, with D possibly being TRBD2 (6 bases). This CDR3 region has 14 residues. The V and J ends lost 3 bases and 6 bases respectively, with 13 bases between them. CDR1 is SEHNR and CDR2 is FQNEAQ in the germline V gene (reference sequence). The CDR3 nucleotides read TGTGCCAGCAGCTTTGGGACTTCTTTGGATACGCAGTATTTT. Its translation: CASSFGTSLDTQYF. The complete variable domain, with remaining parts taken from reference TRBV7-9 and TRBJ2-3, reads DTGVSQNPRHKITKRGQNVTFRCDPISEHNRLYWYRQTLGQGPEFLTYFQNEAQLEKSRLLSDRFSAERPKGSFSTLEIQRTEQGDSAMYLCASSFGTSLDTQYFGPGTRLTVL.

A few counts support this clonotype. J is TRBJ2-7 and V is TRBV13; a possible D gene is TRBD1 (5 bases). Trimming took off 5 bases at V and 2 bases at J, with 13 bases between the two ends. Germline V gene data show CDR1 as PRHDT and CDR2 as FYEKMQ (reference sequence). The CDR3 length is 14 residues. The DNA of the CDR3 is TGTGCCAGCAGCCCTGCGGCAGGGACCTACGAGCAGTACTTC. Protein sequence: CASSPAAGTYEQYF.

In regard to this clonotype: One junction end disagrees with the germline gene, perhaps due to a read error. The J gene is TRBJ2-3, the V gene TRBV6-4; 9 bases agree with TRBD1. CDR1 is MRHNA, CDR2 SNTAGT, per germline. This CDR3 region has 15 residues. In DNA, the CDR3 is TGTGCCAGCAGTGACGGGACAGGGTCCACAGATGCGCAGTATTTT. The encoded protein is CASSDGTGSTDAQYF.

This sequence joins TRBV12-3 or TRBV12-4 and TRBJ2-7; D remains unclear. The V gene lost 3 bases and the J gene lost 3 bases, with 9 bases spanning the gap. The CDR3 spans 13 residues. CDR3: CASSFFGDYEQYF. As DNA, the CDR3 is TGTGCCAGCAGTTTTTTTGGGGACTACGAGCAGTACTTC.

The chain is built from TRBV7-6 and TRBJ2-3, with D tentatively TRBD1 (5 bases). Germline CDR1 SGHVS, CDR2 FNYEAQ. V lost 0 bases and J lost 3, with 13 bases in between. The CDR3 sequence is 16 residues long. The CDR3 loop reads CASSLAGAGKTDTQYF. Written as DNA, the CDR3 is TGTGCCAGCAGCTTAGCAGGGGCAGGGAAGACAGATACGCAGTATTTT. The full variable domain, completed using reference TRBV7-6 and TRBJ2-3, is GAGVSQSPRYKVTKRGQDVALRCDPISGHVSLYWYRQALGQGPEFLTYFNYEAQQDKSGLPNDRFSAERPEGSISTLTIQRTEQRDSAMYRCASSLAGAGKTDTQYFGPGTRLTVL.

The J gene is TRBJ1-2, the V gene TRBV29-1; maybe TRBD1 (5 bases). The CDR3 runs 12 residues. From germline, CDR1 is SQVTM and CDR2 ANQGSEA. V gave up 5 bases and J gave up 4 bases, with 11 bases separating them. As DNA, the CDR3 is TGCAGCGTTCCCGACAGAATCTATGGCTACACCTTC. As protein: CSVPDRIYGYTF.

The V gene is TRBV6-6, the J gene TRBJ2-1; 8 bases map to TRBD1. The V gene end was trimmed by 4 bases and the J gene end by 9 bases; junction bases not matched to a gene: 14. Per the germline V gene, CDR1 is MNHNY and CDR2 is SVGAGI (reference sequence). This CDR3 region has 16 residues. CDR3 bases: TGTGCCAGCAGTTCCCCGGACAGGGAAGGAAATAGTGAGCAGTTCTTC. This sequence encodes CASSSPDREGNSEQFF.

J is TRBJ1-1 and V is TRBV29-1; D gene uncertain. Trimming took 1 base from V and 4 from J, leaving 7 bases between them. The length of the CDR3 is 12 residues. Germline V CDR1 and CDR2: SQVTM, ANQGSEA. The CDR3 spells CSVEGTGTEAFF. The CDR3 coding sequence is TGCAGCGTTGAAGGGACGGGCACTGAAGCTTTCTTT.

This clonotype appeared once. The chain carries TRBV7-2 and TRBJ2-1; unclear D gene. Germline values: CDR1 SGHTA, CDR2 FQGNSA. Trimming stripped 5 bases from V and 0 bases from J, with 11 bases between. The CDR3 extends over 15 amino acids. The CDR3 spells CASSGTSSSYNEQFF. The DNA of the CDR3 is TGTGCCAGCAGCGGTACAAGCAGCTCCTACAATGAGCAGTTCTTC.

The chain uses TRBV20-1 and TRBJ2-5, with 7 bases lining up with TRBD1. Gene TRBJ2-7 matches the end of the DNA better, so the J call may be wrong. The CDR3 is 15 amino acids. Germline V gene data show CDR1 as DFQATT and CDR2 as SNEGSKA (reference sequence). The CDR3 loop reads CSAQQSGTVLSEQYF. The CDR3 DNA reads TGCAGTGCCCAGCAGTCTGGGACAGTTTTGTCCGAGCAGTACTTC.

The chain combines TRBV27 with TRBJ2-3; TRBD1 agrees at 7 bases. Germline CDR1 MNHEY, CDR2 SMNVEV (reference sequence). With 2 bases clipped from V and 1 base from J, the junction kept 12 bases outside the gene matches. This CDR3 contains 18 residues. CDR3: CASSLEMRGPSGTDTQYF. CDR3 coding DNA: TGTGCCAGCAGTTTAGAGATGAGGGGGCCCTCGGGCACAGATACGCAGTATTTT.

About this clonotype: A much larger clone lies a single base off, so this may be a read error. V usage is TRBV4-1 and J usage is TRBJ1-2; D is possibly TRBD1 (6 bases). Trimming took off 0 bases at V and 4 bases at J, with 15 bases between the two ends. The CDR3 covers 16 residues. The V gene's germline CDR1 is MGHRA and CDR2 YSYEKL. CDR3 sequence: CASSQDPRTASYGYTF. Written as DNA, the CDR3 is TGCGCCAGCAGCCAAGATCCCAGGACAGCCTCCTATGGCTACACCTTC.

This clonotype was picked up many times. This chain joins TRBV4-2 and TRBJ2-7, with 7 positions matching TRBD2. The length of the CDR3 is 16 residues. In germline, CDR1 is LGHNA, CDR2 YNFKEQ. Losses at the gene ends were 0 bases for V and 4 bases for J; bases not matched to a gene: 9. The CDR3: CASSQDLASGLYEQYF. DNA for the CDR3: TGTGCCAGCAGCCAAGACTTGGCTAGCGGTCTTTACGAGCAGTACTTC.

This clonotype was seen only a few times. V usage is TRBV4-1 and J usage is TRBJ2-7; 8 bases agree with TRBD1. V lost 1 base to trimming and J lost 2 bases; unmatched junction nucleotides: 7. Germline-derived CDR1 and CDR2 are MGHRA and YSYEKL. The CDR3 spans 16 residues. CDR3 coding DNA: TGCGCCAGCAGCCAAGCAGGCGGACAGGGAACCTACGAGCAGTACTTC. Its translation: CASSQAGGQGTYEQYF.

This clonotype was detected a few times. The junction differs from germline at one of its ends, possibly a read error. The chain uses TRBV6-4 and TRBJ1-5; D remains ambiguous. The CDR3 extends over 16 amino acids. Germline lookup yields CDR1 MRHNA and CDR2 SNTAGT. The CDR3 sequence is CAGSDSRRAGNQPQHF. The DNA of the CDR3 is TGTGCCGGCAGTGACTCGAGGAGGGCAGGCAATCAGCCCCAGCATTTT.

The chain links TRBV12-3 or TRBV12-4 to TRBJ1-2, with TRBD1 as a possible D gene (5 bases). The CDR3 is made up of 14 amino acids. Trimming shortened V by 4 bases and J by 7 bases, and 16 bases separated the two germline ends. The CDR3 reads CASSSNRLGGGYTF. CDR3 in DNA: TGTGCCAGCAGTTCGAACAGGCTGGGGGGTGGCTACACCTTC.

J is TRBJ1-2 and V is TRBV5-1; no firm D call. Trimming removed 4 bases at V and 4 bases at J, with 11 bases between. Germline lookup yields CDR1 SGHRS and CDR2 YFSETQ. CDR3 length: 13 amino acids. CDR3 amino acids: CASSGEGFYGYTF. The CDR3 DNA sequence: TGCGCCAGCAGCGGTGAGGGTTTCTATGGCTACACCTTC.

This clonotype was found a few times. The chain carries TRBV7-9 and TRBJ1-2; 7 bases match TRBD1. The CDR3 sequence is 16 residues long. V shed 7 bases, J shed 8 bases, and the junction held 19 bases outside the gene matches. CDR1 is SEHNR, CDR2 FQNEAQ, per germline (reference sequence). CDR3 in DNA: TGTGCCAGCACGATTCTCGGGACAGAGATATTAGGAGGCTACACCTTC. Amino acid sequence: CASTILGTEILGGYTF.

There are a few counts of this clonotype. V usage is TRBV24-1 and J usage is TRBJ2-5, with 8 bases fitting TRBD1. Germline V gene sequence: CDR1 KGHDR, CDR2 SFDVKD. V shed 6 bases, J shed 1 base, and the junction held 9 bases outside the gene matches. This CDR3 spans 16 amino acids. The CDR3 sequence: CATSNFRQGTQETQYF. CDR3 coding DNA: TGTGCCACCAGTAACTTCCGACAGGGGACCCAAGAGACCCAGTACTTC.

The chain uses TRBV5-6 and TRBJ2-4, with 9 bases identical to TRBD1. Germline loops: CDR1 SGHDT, CDR2 YYEEEE. This CDR3 comprises 17 residues. The J segment lost 0 bases and the V segment lost 0 bases, leaving 4 bases of the junction unmatched. Here the CDR3 reads CASSLERDRVAKNIQYF. The CDR3 DNA sequence: TGTGCCAGCAGCTTGGAAAGGGACAGGGTAGCCAAAAACATTCAGTACTTC.

This chain connects TRBV4-1 to TRBJ1-2; D is unresolved. Germline loops: CDR1 MGHRA, CDR2 YSYEKL. Trimming pared 3 bases from V and 6 bases from J, leaving 20 bases between. CDR3 length: 16 amino acids. The CDR3 DNA is TGCGCCAGCAGCCAGGAGGATACTAACTTACCGGATGGCTACACCTTC. This encodes CASSQEDTNLPDGYTF.

The chain carries TRBV5-1 and TRBJ1-2, with D hard to call. This CDR3 region has 15 residues. The V gene lost 0 bases and the J gene lost 4 bases, with 13 bases spanning the gap. Per germline, CDR1 SGHRS and CDR2 YFSETQ. As DNA, the CDR3 is TGCGCCAGCAGCTTGGGGGAGGGCCGCGCCTATGGCTACACCTTC. This codes for CASSLGEGRAYGYTF.

The V and J genes are TRBV29-1 and TRBJ2-7; TRBD2 aligns across 12 bases. Looked up from germline, CDR1 is SQVTM and CDR2 is ANQGSEA. This CDR3 region has 17 residues. Trimming cost V 1 base and J 0 bases; bases outside gene matches: 7. The CDR3 sequence: CSVEGLAGATSSYEQYF. The CDR3 DNA follows: TGCAGCGTTGAAGGACTAGCGGGAGCCACAAGCTCCTACGAGCAGTACTTC.

The chain couples TRBV4-1 to TRBJ1-2, with D uncertain. This CDR3 has 15 amino acids. V lost 3 bases to trimming and J lost 8 bases, with 19 bases between them. Germline lookup yields CDR1 MGHRA and CDR2 YSYEKL. For the CDR3, the DNA is TGCGCCAGCAGCCACCCAAAGGGAGCCCCGGGGGGCTACACCTTC. It encodes CASSHPKGAPGGYTF.

A word on this clonotype: Germline is not matched at one junction end, which may reflect a read error. V is TRBV5-1 and J is TRBJ2-3; maybe TRBD1 (5 bases). Germline V gives CDR1 SGHRS, CDR2 YFSETQ. This CDR3 contains 14 residues. The CDR3: CASSSRVVPDAQYF. CDR3 in DNA: TGCGCCAGCAGCTCCAGGGTCGTGCCAGATGCGCAGTATTTT.

The chain uses TRBV7-9 and TRBJ2-6; D unresolved. With 3 bases removed from V and 2 bases from J, the gap between germline ends came to 8 bases. This CDR3 has 15 residues. Per the germline V gene, CDR1 is SEHNR and CDR2 is FQNEAQ (reference sequence). For the CDR3, the DNA is TGTGCCAGCAGCTTCGAGGATACTGGGGCCAACGTCCTGACTTTC. Encoded protein: CASSFEDTGANVLTF.